The sequence of this T cell receptor (beta chain) was determined in a study of immune cell composition in non-small cell lung cancer. Trimming shortened V by 5 bases and J by 2 bases, and 10 bases separated the two germline ends. From germline, CDR1 is SGHDT and CDR2 YYEEEE. CDR3 length: 13 amino acids. Assay: immunoSEQ multiplex PCR; the TCRdb copy retains only in-frame clones and omits some. The sample has about 7,000 clones, roughly four fifths seen once. Normal lung was taken at the farthest possible site, at least 3 cm from tumour. The sample holds one count of this clone. Sequenced input: non-adjacent lung tissue. The chain links TRBV5-6 to TRBJ2-5, with a possible D match to TRBD1 (6 bases). The receptor was isolated from a human donor with non-small cell lung cancer. The CDR3 sequence is CASSWTAQETQYF. CDR3 coding DNA: TGTGCCAGCAGTTGGACAGCGCAAGAGACCCAGTACTTC.